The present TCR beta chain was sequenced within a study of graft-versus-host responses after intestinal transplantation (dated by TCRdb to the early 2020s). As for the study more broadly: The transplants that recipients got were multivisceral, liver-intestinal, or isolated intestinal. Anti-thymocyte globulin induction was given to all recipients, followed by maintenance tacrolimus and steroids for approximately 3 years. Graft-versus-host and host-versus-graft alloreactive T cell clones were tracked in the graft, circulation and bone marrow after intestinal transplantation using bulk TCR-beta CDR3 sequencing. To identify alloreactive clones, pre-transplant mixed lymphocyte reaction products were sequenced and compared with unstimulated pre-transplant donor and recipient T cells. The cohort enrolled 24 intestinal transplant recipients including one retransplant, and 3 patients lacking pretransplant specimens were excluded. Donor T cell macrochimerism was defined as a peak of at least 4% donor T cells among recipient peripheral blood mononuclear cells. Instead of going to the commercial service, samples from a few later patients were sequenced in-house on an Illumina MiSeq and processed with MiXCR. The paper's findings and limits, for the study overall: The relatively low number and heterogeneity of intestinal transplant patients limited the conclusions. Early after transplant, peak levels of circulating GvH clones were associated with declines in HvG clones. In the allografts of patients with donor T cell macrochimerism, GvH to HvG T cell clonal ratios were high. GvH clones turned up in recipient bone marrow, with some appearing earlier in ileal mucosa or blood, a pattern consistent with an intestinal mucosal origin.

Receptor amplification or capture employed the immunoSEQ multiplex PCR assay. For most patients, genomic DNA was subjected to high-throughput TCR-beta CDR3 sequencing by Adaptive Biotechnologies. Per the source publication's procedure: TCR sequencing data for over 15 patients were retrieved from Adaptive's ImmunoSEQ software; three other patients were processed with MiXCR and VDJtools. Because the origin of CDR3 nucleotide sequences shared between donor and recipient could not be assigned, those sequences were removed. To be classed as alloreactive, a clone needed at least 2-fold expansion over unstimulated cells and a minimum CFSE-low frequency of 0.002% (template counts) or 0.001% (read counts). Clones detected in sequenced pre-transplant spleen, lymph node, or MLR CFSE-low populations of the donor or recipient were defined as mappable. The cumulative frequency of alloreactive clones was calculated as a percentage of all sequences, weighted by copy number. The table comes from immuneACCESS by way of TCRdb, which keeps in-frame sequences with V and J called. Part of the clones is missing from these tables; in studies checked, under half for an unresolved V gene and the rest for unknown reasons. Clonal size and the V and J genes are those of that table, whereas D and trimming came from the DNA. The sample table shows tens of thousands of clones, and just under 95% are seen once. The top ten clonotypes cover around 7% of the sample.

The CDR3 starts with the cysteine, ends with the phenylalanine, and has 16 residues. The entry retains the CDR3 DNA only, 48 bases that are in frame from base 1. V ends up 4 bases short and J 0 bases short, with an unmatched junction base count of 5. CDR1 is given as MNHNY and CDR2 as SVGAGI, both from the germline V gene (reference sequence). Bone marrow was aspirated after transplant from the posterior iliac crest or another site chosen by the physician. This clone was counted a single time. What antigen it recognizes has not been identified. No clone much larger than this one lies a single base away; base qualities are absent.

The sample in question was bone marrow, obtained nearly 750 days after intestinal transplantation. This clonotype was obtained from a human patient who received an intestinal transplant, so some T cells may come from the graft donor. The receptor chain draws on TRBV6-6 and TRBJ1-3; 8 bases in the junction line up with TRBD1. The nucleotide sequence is TGTGCCAGCAGTTCAGGGGGCGCCAACTCTGGAAACACCATATATTTT. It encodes CASSSGGANSGNTIYF.